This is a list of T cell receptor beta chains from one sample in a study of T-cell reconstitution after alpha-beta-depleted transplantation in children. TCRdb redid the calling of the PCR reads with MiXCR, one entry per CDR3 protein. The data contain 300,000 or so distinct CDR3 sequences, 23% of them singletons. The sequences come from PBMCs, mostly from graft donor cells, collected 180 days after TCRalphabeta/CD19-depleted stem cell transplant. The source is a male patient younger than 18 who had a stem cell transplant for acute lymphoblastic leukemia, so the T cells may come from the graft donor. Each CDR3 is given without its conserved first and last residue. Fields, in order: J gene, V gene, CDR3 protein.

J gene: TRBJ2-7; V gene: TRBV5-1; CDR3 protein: ASNHGLYSYEQY
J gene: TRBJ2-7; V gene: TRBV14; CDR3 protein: ASSQGYGLVSYEQY
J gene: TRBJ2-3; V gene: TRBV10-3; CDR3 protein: ATAPGLSTDTQY
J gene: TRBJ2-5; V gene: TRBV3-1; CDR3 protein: ASSFPPHKQGSRGETQY
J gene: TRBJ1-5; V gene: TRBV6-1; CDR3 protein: ASRQGPGQSSNQPQH
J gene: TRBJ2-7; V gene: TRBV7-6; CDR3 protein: ASSLVSGYLTYEQY
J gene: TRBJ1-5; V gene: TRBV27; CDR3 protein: ASSANRGQPQH
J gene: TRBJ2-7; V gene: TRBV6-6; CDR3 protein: ASSYKEVYEQY
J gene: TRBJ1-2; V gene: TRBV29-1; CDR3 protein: SVDRGGTEGDYGYT
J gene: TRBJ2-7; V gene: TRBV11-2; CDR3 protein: ASSLRGREPYEQY
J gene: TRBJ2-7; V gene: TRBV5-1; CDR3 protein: ASSLEGGYYEQY
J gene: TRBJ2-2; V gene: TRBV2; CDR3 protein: ASSEALQGIGELF
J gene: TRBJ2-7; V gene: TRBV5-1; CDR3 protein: ASSLEGSHLISYEQY
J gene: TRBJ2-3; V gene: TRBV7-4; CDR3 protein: ASSLGPIGGRMTDTQY
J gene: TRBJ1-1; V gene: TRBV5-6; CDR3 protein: ASSFQNPNTEAF
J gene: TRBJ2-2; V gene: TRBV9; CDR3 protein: ASSVGVGGELF
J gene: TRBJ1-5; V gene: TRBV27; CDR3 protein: ASSLAVNQPQH
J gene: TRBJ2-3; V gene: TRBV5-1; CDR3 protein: ARVGHTQY
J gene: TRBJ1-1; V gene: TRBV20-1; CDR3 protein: SAEGNYGAF
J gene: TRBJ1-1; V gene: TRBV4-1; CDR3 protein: ASSQDHREAF
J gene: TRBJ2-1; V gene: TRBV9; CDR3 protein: ASSPLLTDRTFYNEQF
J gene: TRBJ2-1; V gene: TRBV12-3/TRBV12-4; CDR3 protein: ASSRTSGNEQF
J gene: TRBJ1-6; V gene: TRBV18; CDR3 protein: ASSLWTGPLNNSPLH
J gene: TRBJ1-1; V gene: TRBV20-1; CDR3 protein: SVNRREAF
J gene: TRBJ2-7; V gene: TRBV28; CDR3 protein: ASSLSSGRASSYEQY
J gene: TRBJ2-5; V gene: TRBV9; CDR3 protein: ASSLGLAGSRVSQETQY
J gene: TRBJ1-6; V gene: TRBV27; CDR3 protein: ASSFADTRSPLH